The clone carrying this T cell receptor beta chain was seen repeatedly, ten times or more. Germline V gene sequence: CDR1 MNHEY, CDR2 SVGAGI. The CDR3 has 17 residues. The junction had 8 bases not matched to a gene; V was cut back by 2 bases and J by 0 bases. Library preparation (for TCRbeta) was performed with unique molecular identifiers. TCRdb ran MiXCR on the PCR reads and lists one entry per CDR3 protein. The sample has around 71,000 distinct CDR3 sequences; approximately 7.3% are singletons. This specimen belongs to a study of T-cell reconstitution after alpha-beta-depleted transplantation in children.

The sequence came from a human donor who donated a stem cell graft to a child with acute lymphoblastic leukemia. This chain joins TRBV6-5 and TRBJ1-1; TRBD1 matches at 8 bases. Sequences were derived from PBMCs from the stem cell graft donor, sampled from the stem cell graft. The CDR3 spells CASSYTTGVGLNTEAFF. CDR3 DNA: TGTGCCAGCAGTTACACGACAGGGGTGGGGTTGAACACTGAAGCTTTCTTT.